This T cell receptor (beta chain) was recovered during a study of beta chain features in type 1 diabetes. By share, this clone counts as medium-sized (0.01 to 0.1%). The antigen is unknown. Study conclusions and caveats: Type 1 diabetes patients showed a moderate but significant shortening of TCRB CDR3s in all four CD4+ subsets.

The isolated RNA, all of it, was reverse transcribed, so expressed TCRB transcripts were what got sequenced. The protocol was immunoSEQ multiplex PCR, while the TCRdb copy is restricted to in-frame clones and leaves out a portion. The table lists around 100,000 clones, approximately 30% of them singletons. The receptor's source is a woman aged 18-35 years with type 1 diabetes. Sequencing input: central memory CD4+ T cells from blood.

The CDR3 DNA is TGTGCCAGCAGCTTGATTACCGGGACTCAGCAGTTCTTC. It is translated as CASSLITGTQQFF. The V and J genes are TRBV5-8 and TRBJ2-1; D possibly corresponds to TRBD2 (6 bases). V was shortened by 1 base and J by 11 bases, with 13 bases between the two germline ends. CDR1 is SGHTS, CDR2 YDEGEE, per germline. CDR3 size: 13 residues.